This TCR beta chain was recovered during a study of a mutant IDH1 vaccine in newly diagnosed glioma. Study summary: Treated patients showed a male proportion of roughly 62%, a female proportion of 37.5%, and a mean age of approximately 40 years. Most patients had radiochemotherapy with temozolomide before enrollment; others had one alone.

A note on this clone: Its specificity is unknown.

The CDR3 is 14 residues long. CDR1 and CDR2 from the germline V gene are SGHRS and YFSETQ. V was pared by 0 bases and J by 4 bases, with 10 bases between. Profiled with immunoSEQ multiplex PCR; TCRdb holds only in-frame clones, not every one. The table shows 55,000 to 70,000 clones, with approximately 90% occurring only once. As for time point: week 11, during vaccination. All doses held 300 ug of mutant IDH1 20-mer peptide, with topical imiquimod. The sequence was collected from a man aged 35-49 years with glioma. V and J are TRBV5-1 and TRBJ1-1; D unresolved. The sequences come from PBMCs, collected from a glioma patient whose treatment included an IDH1 peptide vaccine. The chain's CDR3 is CASSLAGVSTEAFF. As DNA, the CDR3 is TGCGCCAGCAGCTTGGCTGGGGTGAGCACTGAAGCTTTCTTT. The complete variable domain, with remaining parts taken from reference TRBV5-1 and TRBJ1-1, reads KAGVTQTPRYLIKTRGQQVTLSCSPISGHRSVSWYQQTPGQGLQFLFEYFSETQRNKGNFPGRFSGRQFSNSRSEMNVSTLELGDSALYLCASSLAGVSTEAFFGQGTRLTVV.